The 14 T cell receptor beta chains given below trace back to one sample, sequenced in a study of blood T cell repertoires in COVID-19. Produced via immunoSEQ multiplex PCR; TCRdb's table is partial and in-frame only. In the table there are tens of thousands of clones, roughly 85% of which are singletons. The sequenced material came from peripheral blood. These receptors came from a man in his forties or fifties with COVID-19, enrolled during active disease.

The chain joins TRBV3-1 (or the pseudogene TRBV3-2) to TRBJ1-6; D call uncertain. Germline assignment: CDR1 LGHDT and CDR2 YNNKEL (reference sequence). The germline V and J ends were trimmed by 0 bases and 9 bases, with 3 bases remaining between them. The CDR3 totals 12 residues. The CDR3 loop is CASSQDFSPLHF. CDR3 DNA: TGTGCCAGCAGCCAAGACTTTTCACCCCTCCACTTT.

The V gene is TRBV18, the J gene TRBJ1-6; TRBD1 aligns across 7 bases. After removal of 3 bases from V and 10 bases from J, the junction contained 6 bases not matched to a gene. The CDR3 runs 14 residues. Germline values: CDR1 KGHSH, CDR2 LQKENI. The CDR3, as DNA: TGTGCCAGCTCACCCCGGACAGGAGAGTCACCCCTCCACTTT. The encoded protein is CASSPRTGESPLHF.

The gene calls are TRBV5-1 and TRBJ2-1; 10 nucleotides match TRBD2. Per germline, CDR1 SGHRS and CDR2 YFSETQ. J gave up 5 bases and V 4 bases, and 6 bases lay outside the gene matches. The CDR3 has 15 residues. As DNA, the CDR3 is TGCGCCAGCAGCACCGGACTAGCGGTCCACAATGAGCAGTTCTTC. Translation: CASSTGLAVHNEQFF.

The J gene is TRBJ1-2, the V gene TRBV7-6; D not resolved. This CDR3 has 13 amino acids. CDR1 and CDR2 from the germline V gene are SGHVS and FNYEAQ. Trimming stripped 6 bases from V and 7 bases from J, with 15 bases between. The CDR3 DNA is TGTGCCAGCAGTCCCTCGGGGAATGGTGGCTACACCTTC. Its translation is CASSPSGNGGYTF. Full variable domain (remainder filled in from reference TRBV7-6 and TRBJ1-2): GAGVSQSPRYKVTKRGQDVALRCDPISGHVSLYWYRQALGQGPEFLTYFNYEAQQDKSGLPNDRFSAERPEGSISTLTIQRTEQRDSAMYRCASSPSGNGGYTFGSGTRLTVV.

The count of this clone is one. This chain uses TRBV18 with TRBJ1-1; D remains unclear. V lost 3 bases, J lost 5 bases, and 19 bases lay in between. Germline V gene data show CDR1 as KGHSH and CDR2 as LQKENI. This CDR3 is 16 amino acids long. CDR3 in DNA: TGTGCCAGCTCACCCCTAATAGGACGAGCGGGGACTGAAGCTTTCTTT. It translates to CASSPLIGRAGTEAFF.

The chain employs TRBV27 and TRBJ2-5, with 10 bases identical to TRBD2. J lost 0 bases, V lost 7 bases, and 2 bases had no gene match. This CDR3 region has 14 residues. Germline V lookup: CDR1 MNHEY, CDR2 SMNVEV (reference sequence). CDR3 in amino acids: CASKLAGYQETQYF. DNA for the CDR3: TGTGCCAGCAAACTAGCGGGGTACCAAGAGACCCAGTACTTC.

The V call is TRBV3-1 (or the pseudogene TRBV3-2), the J call TRBJ2-3; 7 positions match TRBD2. V lost 6 bases to trimming and J lost 8 bases; unmatched junction nucleotides: 2. The length of the CDR3 is 11 residues. CDR1 is LGHDT and CDR2 is YNNKEL in the germline V gene (reference sequence). The CDR3 protein is CASSRGVTQYF. CDR3 DNA: TGTGCCAGCAGTCGGGGGGTTACGCAGTATTTT.

Remarks on this clone: At one boundary the junction diverges from the germline segment, which might be a read error. The chain couples TRBV7-7 to TRBJ2-2, with unresolved D. The CDR3 spans 14 residues. CDR1 is SSHAT and CDR2 is FNYEAQ in the germline V gene (reference sequence). CDR3 in DNA: TGTGCTAGCAGCTTGTTAGCCTACACCGGGGAGCTGTTTTTT. The encoded protein is CASSLLAYTGELFF.

The V and J genes are TRBV7-2 and TRBJ2-3; D might be TRBD1 (5 bases). The V gene's germline CDR1 is SGHTA and CDR2 FQGNSA. The V gene lost 5 bases and the J gene lost 4 bases, with 13 bases spanning the gap. The CDR3 contains 14 residues. The CDR3 DNA reads TGTGCCAGCAGCCCCCAGGGAACTTCAGATACGCAGTATTTT. Its protein is CASSPQGTSDTQYF.

The chain is built from TRBV4-2 and TRBJ2-7; maybe TRBD2 (6 bases). Germline V CDR1 and CDR2: LGHNA, YNFKEQ. Trimming took off 0 bases at V and 6 bases at J, with 18 bases between the two ends. The CDR3 is 16 amino acids. The CDR3 protein is CASSQDLSNGGGEQYF. In DNA form, the CDR3 reads TGTGCCAGCAGCCAAGATCTAAGTAATGGGGGAGGCGAGCAGTACTTC.

The chain couples TRBV9 to TRBJ1-2; D remains ambiguous. Per the germline V gene, CDR1 is SGDLS and CDR2 is YYNGEE. V was shortened by 0 bases and J by 0 bases, with 9 bases between the two germline ends. This CDR3 is 15 amino acids long. CDR3 sequence: CASSVGSVANYGYTF. The CDR3 DNA sequence: TGTGCCAGCAGCGTAGGCTCCGTAGCTAACTATGGCTACACCTTC.

The V call is TRBV7-3, the J call TRBJ1-5; D remains unclear. Between the trimmed V and J ends, which lost 1 base and 5 bases, there was a span of 6 bases. The CDR3 sequence is 13 residues long. Looked up from germline, CDR1 is SGHTA and CDR2 is FQGTGA. The CDR3 sequence: CASSLKADQPQHF. The CDR3 DNA sequence: TGTGCCAGCAGCTTAAAAGCGGATCAGCCCCAGCATTTT. Supplemented by reference TRBV7-3 and TRBJ1-5, the full variable domain reads GAGVSQTPSNKVTEKGKYVELRCDPISGHTALYWYRQSLGQGPEFLIYFQGTGAADDSGLPNDRFFAVRPEGSVSTLKIQRTERGDSAVYLCASSLKADQPQHFGDGTRLSIL.

The chain uses TRBV28 and TRBJ1-5; D is possibly TRBD1 (6 bases). V gave up 1 base and J gave up 5 bases, with 12 bases separating them. The germline CDR1 and CDR2 sequences are MDHEN and SYDVKM. This CDR3 is 15 amino acids long. The CDR3 here is CASSLLGAQDQPQHF. The DNA of the CDR3 is TGTGCCAGCAGTTTATTGGGGGCGCAGGATCAGCCCCAGCATTTT.

This chain connects TRBV9 to TRBJ1-1, with 7 bases identical to TRBD1. Unmatched junction bases numbered 14, after V lost 6 bases and J lost 3 bases. The CDR3 has 16 amino acids. Germline V gene sequence: CDR1 SGDLS, CDR2 YYNGEE. In DNA, the CDR3 is TGTGCCAGCACCCCACGGGTCGGGCAGGGGGACACTGAAGCTTTCTTT. Amino acids: CASTPRVGQGDTEAFF.